The rows below give T cell receptor beta chains drawn from one sample of a study of blood T cells in healthy people across ages. MiXCR, run by TCRdb on the 5' RACE reads, gives a single entry per CDR3 protein. The sample lists about 680,000 distinct CDR3 sequences; around 48% were seen once. Sequencing was performed on blood. These receptors were obtained from a woman aged 55-70 years in good health. Both conserved end residues are trimmed from each CDR3. Each record gives: V gene, CDR3 protein.

TRBV15	ATSRGTGHTFSYNEQF
TRBV3-1	ASSQEASGVNYQGTQY
TRBV5-1	ASSPGGRNYNEQF
TRBV29-1	SVERTGKLF
TRBV6-2/TRBV6-3	ASSPTGAGGFQETQY
TRBV7-2	ASSLAPGQGDYGYT
TRBV29-1	SVEDLGSIRGQF
TRBV7-2	ASSLAPAGGGADTQY
TRBV28	ASRTDRAHEQY
TRBV20-1	SPTGARGYT
TRBV20-1	SASEFALYEQY
TRBV4-3	ASSQDPRNPAGLYEQY
TRBV9	ASSGSGNSYNEQF
TRBV20-1	SARLNPGTSAGELF
TRBV7-2	ASSPRLQGEAF
TRBV7-9	ASSALDRGKYEQY
TRBV20-1	SASRVVADTQY
TRBV29-1	SVTVDTQY
TRBV20-1	SAREGGGRTDTQY
TRBV6-1	ASSEAPGVYYEQY
TRBV24-1	ATGTGRPVTDTQY
TRBV7-6	ASSLVGGGALNEQY
TRBV5-1	ASSTDTSGRGSEQF
TRBV12-3/TRBV12-4	ASSPGRSEQY
TRBV6-2/TRBV6-3	ASSYKGTVYEQY
TRBV5-1	ASSSTGLAGTFYNEQF
TRBV20-1	SARTGYETQY
TRBV9	ASSVGVADQETQY
TRBV4-2	ASSQDQVADYGYT